Presented here are 9 T cell receptor beta chains from one specimen sequenced in a study of blood T cell repertoires in COVID-19. Produced via immunoSEQ multiplex PCR; TCRdb's table is partial and in-frame only. The sample consists of 20,000 to 25,000 clones, around 88% of them appearing once. The sequenced sample was peripheral blood. The receptors were gathered from a woman between 55 and 75 years old with active COVID-19.

The J gene is TRBJ1-1, the V gene TRBV2; D is unresolved. The V and J ends lost 8 bases and 2 bases respectively, with 12 bases between them. Germline CDR1 SNHLY, CDR2 FYNNEI. The CDR3 runs 13 residues. The CDR3 nucleotides read TGTGCCAGCCTCAGAGGGTTTAACACTGAAGCTTTCTTT. This gives the protein CASLRGFNTEAFF.

The chain uses TRBV10-1 and TRBJ2-1; D might be TRBD2 (6 bases). The ends were cut back, 0 bases at V and 6 bases at J, with 9 bases in the middle. Per germline, CDR1 WNHNN and CDR2 SYGVQD (reference sequence). The CDR3 length is 14 residues. CDR3 sequence: CASSESWRGNEQFF. As DNA, the CDR3 is TGCGCCAGCAGTGAGTCGTGGAGGGGCAATGAGCAGTTCTTC.

The V gene is TRBV7-9, the J gene TRBJ2-1; 11 bases fit TRBD2. The CDR3 totals 14 residues. In germline, CDR1 is SEHNR, CDR2 FQNEAQ (reference sequence). With V trimmed by 1 base and J by 9 bases, 2 bases remained unmatched. The chain's CDR3 is CASSLVGLAVEQFF. The CDR3, as DNA: TGTGCCAGCAGCTTAGTGGGACTAGCGGTTGAGCAGTTCTTC.

The chain is built from TRBV7-9 and TRBJ1-3; no clear D. V lost 3 bases to trimming and J lost 7 bases, with 4 bases between them. CDR3 length: 11 amino acids. Per germline, CDR1 SEHNR and CDR2 FQNEAQ (reference sequence). CDR3 amino acids: CASSFGNTIYF. CDR3 DNA: TGTGCCAGCAGCTTCGGGAACACCATATATTTT. The full variable domain, its missing parts supplied by reference TRBV7-9 and TRBJ1-3, is DTGVSQNPRHKITKRGQNVTFRCDPISEHNRLYWYRQTLGQGPEFLTYFQNEAQLEKSRLLSDRFSAERPKGSFSTLEIQRTEQGDSAMYLCASSFGNTIYFGEGSWLTVV.

The CDR3 loop reads CASSVRDRGSSGYTF. DNA for the CDR3: TGTGCCAGCAGTGTCCGGGACAGGGGGTCGTCTGGCTACACCTTC. The rearrangement links TRBV25-1 to TRBJ1-2; 11 bases map to TRBD1. Trimming took 4 bases from V and 7 from J; bases not matched to a gene: 8. The CDR3 runs 15 residues. CDR1 and CDR2 from the germline V gene are MGHDK and SYGVNS.

With respect to this clone: Other DNA sequences in the same sample also yield this CDR3. The chain is built from TRBV3-1 (or the pseudogene TRBV3-2) and TRBJ2-5; the D gene is possibly TRBD2 (5 bases). V dropped 0 bases and J dropped 5 bases, with 13 bases sitting between them. The CDR3 runs to 15 residues. The V gene's germline CDR1 is LGHDT and CDR2 YNNKEL (reference sequence). This CDR3 is CASSQDGLGQETQYF. The DNA of the CDR3 is TGTGCCAGCAGCCAAGACGGACTCGGGCAGGAGACCCAGTACTTC.

The gene calls are TRBV29-1 and TRBJ2-2; D tentatively reads TRBD1 or TRBD2 (6 bases each). The germline V gene encodes CDR1 SQVTM and CDR2 ANQGSEA. Trimming took off 4 bases at V and 4 bases at J, with 10 bases between the two ends. CDR3 length: 13 residues. As DNA, the CDR3 is TGCAGCGTTGGAGAGGGGGGCACCGGGGAGCTGTTTTTT. Its translation: CSVGEGGTGELFF.

The chain links TRBV12-3 or TRBV12-4 to TRBJ1-2, with unresolved D. The CDR3 has 12 residues. Between the trimmed V and J ends, which lost 2 bases and 4 bases, there was a span of 5 bases. CDR3 DNA sequence: TGTGCCAGCAGTTTATACGGCTATGGCTACACCTTC. Its protein is CASSLYGYGYTF.

The chain couples TRBV18 to TRBJ2-5; the D gene is possibly TRBD1 (5 bases). This CDR3 has 15 residues. CDR1 and CDR2 from the germline V gene are KGHSH and LQKENI. Trimming removed 1 base from V and 2 bases from J, with 11 bases in between. CDR3 residues: CASSPRTGHQETQYF. The DNA of the CDR3 is TGTGCCAGCTCACCACGAACAGGCCATCAAGAGACCCAGTACTTC.